This T cell receptor beta chain was captured in a study of blood T cells in healthy people across ages. A second PCR, run for about 7 to 12 cycles, used a sample-barcoded 5' primer plus a J-beta primer mix. TCRdb re-derived calls from the 5' RACE reads in MiXCR, one entry per CDR3 protein. Among just over 1 million distinct CDR3 sequences listed, roughly 45% were seen once. Germline V lookup: CDR1 PRHDT, CDR2 FYEKMQ (reference sequence). CDR3 size: 16 residues. V lost 5 bases to trimming and J lost 3 bases; unmatched junction nucleotides: 10. Study-level points and caveats: Higher naive T cell percentage went strongly together with higher TCR beta diversity. The long-lived group displayed more naive CD4+ cells, plus higher diversity, than the aged donors did.

Isolation recovered at least 6.5 million PBMCs from every sample. A note on this clonotype: What it binds is not known.

This receptor was identified in a woman aged 55 to 70 in good health. This rearrangement joins TRBV13 to TRBJ2-3, with TRBD2 matching over 8 bases. The specimen was blood. CDR3 DNA: TGTGCCAGCAGCCTTAGCGGGACCGACGGGACAGATACGCAGTATTTT. Translated, it gives CASSLSGTDGTDTQYF.